These 17 T cell receptor beta chains share one sample of origin, sequenced in a study of blood T cell repertoires in COVID-19. Assay used: immunoSEQ multiplex PCR; TCRdb lists only in-frame clones, some missing. Of 150,000 to 200,000 clones in the sample, more than 85% are singletons; the top ten hold 0.95% to 1.5%. Sequencing was performed on PBMCs or T cells enriched from blood (not recorded which). The receptors stem from a human donor with acute COVID-19. The donor label of this sample is uncertain.

The chain combines TRBV7-3 with TRBJ2-6; D gene unclear. With 4 bases removed from V and 3 bases from J, the gap between germline ends came to 7 bases. Germline values: CDR1 SGHTA, CDR2 FQGTGA. The CDR3 totals 14 residues. The CDR3 DNA sequence: TGTGCCAGCAGCTACCCGGGTGGGGCCAACGTCCTGACTTTC. As protein: CASSYPGGANVLTF.

The gene calls are TRBV27 and TRBJ2-3, with 8 nucleotides matching TRBD2. V was pared by 0 bases and J by 3 bases, with 2 bases of the junction left unmatched. The CDR3 covers 15 residues. Germline CDR1 and CDR2: MNHEY and SMNVEV (reference sequence). CDR3 nucleotides: TGTGCCAGCAGTTTATCCGGGACTAGGACAGATACGCAGTATTTT. Protein: CASSLSGTRTDTQYF.

The V and J genes are TRBV7-8 and TRBJ2-2, with a tentative D call TRBD2 (5 bases). CDR1 is SGHVS, CDR2 FQNEAQ, per germline. This CDR3 is 17 amino acids long. The V gene lost 5 bases and the J gene lost 0 bases, with 16 bases spanning the gap. The CDR3 sequence: CASSPGAGKPNTGELFF. CDR3 sequence (DNA): TGTGCCAGCAGCCCCGGTGCCGGGAAGCCGAACACCGGGGAGCTGTTTTTT.

The rearrangement uses TRBV3-1 (or the pseudogene TRBV3-2) and TRBJ2-3; 15 nucleotides line up with TRBD2. J lost 2 bases, V lost 6 bases, and 9 bases had no gene match. Germline CDR1 reads LGHDT; CDR2 reads YNNKEL (reference sequence). The CDR3 spans 18 residues. CDR3 coding DNA: TGTGCCAGCAGACTCGGGACTAGCGGGGGGTTTCCCACAGATACGCAGTATTTT. Protein sequence: CASRLGTSGGFPTDTQYF.

The chain carries TRBV7-8 and TRBJ2-7; 9 bases line up with TRBD1. CDR1 and CDR2 (germline): SGHVS, FQNEAQ. The CDR3 extends over 15 amino acids. After removal of 1 base from V and 7 bases from J, the junction contained 8 bases not matched to a gene. The CDR3 bases are TGTGCCAGCAGCTTAGGGGGACAGGGTGAGGGAGAGCAGTACTTC. Translation gives CASSLGGQGEGEQYF. Full variable domain (rest looked up from reference TRBV7-8 and TRBJ2-7): GAGVSQSPRYKVAKRGQDVALRCDPISGHVSLFWYQQALGQGPEFLTYFQNEAQLDKSGLPSDRFFAERPEGSVSTLKIQRTQQEDSAVYLCASSLGGQGEGEQYFGPGTRLTVT.

This chain uses TRBV2 with TRBJ1-1; no clear D gene. The germline gives CDR1 SNHLY, CDR2 FYNNEI. Trimming left V 6 bases short and J 1 base short, with 15 bases between. The CDR3 runs to 15 residues. The CDR3 is CASSAQRRGNTEAFF. In nucleotides, the CDR3 is TGTGCCAGCAGCGCCCAGAGACGGGGGAACACTGAAGCTTTCTTT.

This clone was detected many times. This chain connects TRBV3-1 (or the pseudogene TRBV3-2) to TRBJ1-6, with D unresolved. The CDR3 is made up of 14 amino acids. Germline V gene data show CDR1 as LGHDT and CDR2 as YNNKEL (reference sequence). V was cut by 0 bases and J by 9 bases, with 9 bases left in between. CDR3 DNA: TGTGCCAGCAGCCAAGATTTGGGAGCTTCACCCCTCCACTTT. This codes for CASSQDLGASPLHF.

This clone was seen once. The chain's CDR3 is CASSYSGQRYGYTF. The CDR3 nucleotides read TGTGCCAGCAGTTACTCCGGACAGCGCTATGGCTACACCTTC. V and J are TRBV6-5 and TRBJ1-2; D perhaps matches TRBD1 (6 bases). This CDR3 spans 14 amino acids. The germline V and J ends were trimmed by 0 bases and 4 bases, with 9 bases remaining between them. CDR1 MNHEY and CDR2 SVGAGI come from the germline V gene.

The J gene is TRBJ2-2, the V gene TRBV5-1; 7 bases align to TRBD1. After removal of 1 base from V and 6 bases from J, the junction contained 6 bases not matched to a gene. The CDR3 covers 15 residues. CDR1 and CDR2 from the germline V gene are SGHRS and YFSETQ. The CDR3 here is CASSLLAGGSGELFF. In DNA form, the CDR3 reads TGCGCCAGCAGCTTGCTAGCAGGGGGTTCCGGGGAGCTGTTTTTT.

V usage is TRBV5-1 and J usage is TRBJ2-7, with 7 bases fitting TRBD1. Germline V gene lookup returns CDR1 SGHRS and CDR2 YFSETQ. CDR3 length equals 14 residues. The V segment lost 4 bases and the J segment 8 bases; nucleotides outside the gene matches: 12. The CDR3 loop reads CASSPDIEGAKQYF. The CDR3 coding sequence is TGCGCCAGCAGCCCCGATATTGAGGGGGCGAAGCAGTACTTC.

This clone occurred once. The DNA for the CDR3 is TGTGCCACCCAACCTGAGACGACCGGGGATGAAAAACTGTTTTTT. Translating it yields CATQPETTGDEKLFF. This sequence joins TRBV24-1 and TRBJ1-4; no clear D. From germline, CDR1 is KGHDR and CDR2 SFDVKD. There are 15 residues in the CDR3. V lost 9 bases and J 6 bases, leaving 19 bases between the germline ends.

The chain employs TRBV6-2 or TRBV6-3 and TRBJ2-7; the match to TRBD2 covers 12 bases. This CDR3 has 20 amino acids. The J segment lost 5 bases and the V segment lost 2 bases, leaving 19 bases of the junction unmatched. In germline, CDR1 is MNHEY, CDR2 SVGEGT. The CDR3 loop reads CASSYILGAPSGGALDEQYF. The CDR3 DNA reads TGTGCCAGCAGTTACATTCTGGGTGCGCCTAGCGGGGGGGCCTTGGACGAGCAGTACTTC.

The genes are TRBV5-1 and TRBJ1-6; D uncertain. Trimming shortened V by 4 bases and J by 2 bases, and 10 bases separated the two germline ends. CDR1 and CDR2 (germline): SGHRS, YFSETQ. This CDR3 spans 15 amino acids. CDR3 DNA: TGCGCCAGCAGCACGGGAATAGCCTATAATTCACCCCTCCACTTT. It yields the protein CASSTGIAYNSPLHF.

This chain links TRBV6-1 with TRBJ1-3; weak D call: TRBD1 (6 bases). Trimming shortened V by 3 bases and J by 4 bases, and 16 bases separated the two germline ends. The germline CDR1 and CDR2 sequences are MNHNS and SASEGT. The CDR3 is 16 residues long. As DNA, the CDR3 is TGTGCCAGCAGTGACCCCTGGACAGTCAAAGGAAACACCATATATTTT. Translated: CASSDPWTVKGNTIYF.

V is TRBV2 and J is TRBJ2-5; 11 bases map to TRBD1. Germline CDR1 is SNHLY and CDR2 is FYNNEI. This CDR3 region has 15 residues. After removal of 7 bases from V and 5 bases from J, the junction contained 9 bases not matched to a gene. The CDR3 region is CASTRTGGDWETQYF. Written as DNA, the CDR3 is TGTGCCAGCACTAGGACAGGGGGCGATTGGGAGACCCAGTACTTC. The whole variable domain, remainder taken from reference TRBV2 and TRBJ2-5, is EPEVTQTPSHQVTQMGQEVILRCVPISNHLYFYWYRQILGQKVEFLVSFYNNEISEKSEIFDDQFSVERPDGSNFTLKIRSTKLEDSAMYFCASTRTGGDWETQYFGPGTRLLVL.

The chain uses TRBV9 and TRBJ1-1, with a possible D match to TRBD1 (6 bases). The CDR3 length is 13 residues. The V gene's germline CDR1 is SGDLS and CDR2 YYNGEE. Trimming removed 4 bases from V and 4 bases from J, with 11 bases in between. In nucleotides, the CDR3 is TGTGCCAGCAGCTCAGGGGCGGGCACTGAAGCTTTCTTT. As protein: CASSSGAGTEAFF.

This clone was counted only a few times. V and J are TRBV19 and TRBJ2-3; D is perhaps TRBD2 (7 bases). V was cut by 2 bases and J by 11 bases, with 14 bases left in between. The CDR3 runs to 13 residues. The germline V gene encodes CDR1 LNHDA and CDR2 SQIVND (reference sequence). DNA for the CDR3: TGTGCCAGTAGTATAAGGGGGGGTGTGAAGCAGTATTTT. It codes for CASSIRGGVKQYF. Using reference TRBV19 and TRBJ2-3 for the parts outside the CDR3, the full variable domain is DGGITQSPKYLFRKEGQNVTLSCEQNLNHDAMYWYRQDPGQGLRLIYYSQIVNDFQKGDIAEGYSVSREKKESFPLTVTSAQKNPTAFYLCASSIRGGVKQYFGPGTRLTVL.